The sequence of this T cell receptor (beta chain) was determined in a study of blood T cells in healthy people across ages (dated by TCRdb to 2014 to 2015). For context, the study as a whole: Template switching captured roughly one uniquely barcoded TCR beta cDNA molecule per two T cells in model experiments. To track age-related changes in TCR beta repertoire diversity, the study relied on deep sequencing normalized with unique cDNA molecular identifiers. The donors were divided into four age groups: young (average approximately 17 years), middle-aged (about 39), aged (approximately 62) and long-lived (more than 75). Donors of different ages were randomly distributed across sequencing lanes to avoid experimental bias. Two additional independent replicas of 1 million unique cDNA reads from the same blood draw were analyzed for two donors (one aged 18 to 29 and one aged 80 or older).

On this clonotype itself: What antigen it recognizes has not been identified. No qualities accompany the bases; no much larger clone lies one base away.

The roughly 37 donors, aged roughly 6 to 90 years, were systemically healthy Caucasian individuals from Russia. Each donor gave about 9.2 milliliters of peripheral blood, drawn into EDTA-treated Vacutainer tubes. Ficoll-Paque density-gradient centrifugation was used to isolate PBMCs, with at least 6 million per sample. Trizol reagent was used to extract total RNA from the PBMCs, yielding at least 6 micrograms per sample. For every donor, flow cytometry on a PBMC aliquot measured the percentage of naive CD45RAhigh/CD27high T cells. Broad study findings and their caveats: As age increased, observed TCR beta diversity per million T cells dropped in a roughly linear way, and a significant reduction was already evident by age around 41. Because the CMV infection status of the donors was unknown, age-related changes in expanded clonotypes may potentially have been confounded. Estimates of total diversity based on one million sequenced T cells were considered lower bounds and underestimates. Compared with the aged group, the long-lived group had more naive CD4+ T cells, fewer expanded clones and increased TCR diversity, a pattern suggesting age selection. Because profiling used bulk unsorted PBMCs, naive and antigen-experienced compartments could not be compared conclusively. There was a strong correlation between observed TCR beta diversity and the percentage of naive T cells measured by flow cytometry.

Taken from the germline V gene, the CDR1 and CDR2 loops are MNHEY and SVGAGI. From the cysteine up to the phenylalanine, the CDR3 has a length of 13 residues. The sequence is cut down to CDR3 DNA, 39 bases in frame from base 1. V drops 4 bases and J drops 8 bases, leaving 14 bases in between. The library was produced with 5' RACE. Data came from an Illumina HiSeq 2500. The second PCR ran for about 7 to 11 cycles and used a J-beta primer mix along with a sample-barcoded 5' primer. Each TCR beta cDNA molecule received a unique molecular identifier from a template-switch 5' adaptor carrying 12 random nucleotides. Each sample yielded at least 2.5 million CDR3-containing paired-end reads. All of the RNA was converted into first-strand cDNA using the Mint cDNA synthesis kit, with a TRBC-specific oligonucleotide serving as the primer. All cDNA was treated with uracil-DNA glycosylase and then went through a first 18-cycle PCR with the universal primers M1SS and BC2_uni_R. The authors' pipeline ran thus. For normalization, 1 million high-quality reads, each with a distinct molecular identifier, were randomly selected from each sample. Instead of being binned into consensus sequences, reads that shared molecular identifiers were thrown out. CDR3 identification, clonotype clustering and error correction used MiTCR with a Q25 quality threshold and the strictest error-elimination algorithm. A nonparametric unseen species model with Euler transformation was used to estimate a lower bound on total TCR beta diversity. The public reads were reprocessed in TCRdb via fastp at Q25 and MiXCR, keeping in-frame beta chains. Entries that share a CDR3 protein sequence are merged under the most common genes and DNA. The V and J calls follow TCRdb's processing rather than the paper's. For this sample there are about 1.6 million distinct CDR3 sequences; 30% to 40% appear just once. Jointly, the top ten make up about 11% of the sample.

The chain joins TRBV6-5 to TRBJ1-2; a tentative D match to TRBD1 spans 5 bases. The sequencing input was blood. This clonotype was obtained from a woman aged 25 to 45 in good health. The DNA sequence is TGTGCCAGCAGTTCGGGGCTGCAAGTCGGCTACACCTTC. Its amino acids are CASSSGLQVGYTF.